The TCR beta chain described here comes from a study of T-cell reconstitution after alpha-beta-depleted transplantation in children. Study findings and constraints: T-cell numbers and diversity one year post-transplant derived largely from freshly generated T cells. Surviving recipient T cells and thymic progenitors underlay high day-60 TCRbeta diversity in some patients.

V was pared by 2 bases and J by 2 bases, with 11 bases between. The CDR3 is made up of 15 amino acids. CDR1 is MNHNS, CDR2 SASEGT, per germline. For this clonotype: The antigen is unknown.

A library of TCRbeta sequences, prepared with unique molecular identifiers, was generated. TCRdb reprocessed the PCR reads via MiXCR and lists one record per CDR3 protein. The repertoire holds hundreds of thousands of distinct CDR3 sequences, with more than 20% as singletons. The sequence was obtained from a boy in the first two years of life who had a stem cell transplant for acute myeloid leukemia, so the T cells may come from the graft donor. This material consisted of PBMCs, mostly from graft donor cells, taken 360 days after TCRalphabeta/CD19-depleted stem cell transplant. The V gene is TRBV6-1, the J gene TRBJ2-3, with D possibly TRBD2 on 5 matching bases. The CDR3 loop is CASSETYGNTDTQYF. DNA for the CDR3: TGTGCCAGCAGTGAAACGTACGGGAACACAGATACGCAGTATTTT.